This paragraph reports one T cell receptor beta chain. The antigen is unknown. The ends were cut back, 3 bases at V and 6 bases at J, with 14 bases in the middle. This CDR3 is built from 13 residues. Germline V lookup: CDR1 GTSNPN, CDR2 SVGIG (reference sequence). At the survey level, the v3.0 immunoSEQ assay was run. Profiling relied on immunoSEQ multiplex PCR, and the TCRdb table lists in-frame clones only, not all of them. The table shows about 40,000 clones, with about 89% occurring only once. The data originate from a study of long-term antiretroviral therapy in people with HIV. Study-wide results and limits: Repertoire dominance by clones expanded before ART was seen at all time points.

This specimen was unsorted PBMCs, taken 0.1 years before starting antiretroviral therapy. V usage is TRBV30 and J usage is TRBJ1-2; maybe TRBD1 (5 bases). This receptor was identified in a woman between 50 and 59 years old with HIV. The CDR3 nucleotides read TGTGCCTGGAGCTATGGGGGGTATGATGGCTACACCTTC. It is translated as CAWSYGGYDGYTF.